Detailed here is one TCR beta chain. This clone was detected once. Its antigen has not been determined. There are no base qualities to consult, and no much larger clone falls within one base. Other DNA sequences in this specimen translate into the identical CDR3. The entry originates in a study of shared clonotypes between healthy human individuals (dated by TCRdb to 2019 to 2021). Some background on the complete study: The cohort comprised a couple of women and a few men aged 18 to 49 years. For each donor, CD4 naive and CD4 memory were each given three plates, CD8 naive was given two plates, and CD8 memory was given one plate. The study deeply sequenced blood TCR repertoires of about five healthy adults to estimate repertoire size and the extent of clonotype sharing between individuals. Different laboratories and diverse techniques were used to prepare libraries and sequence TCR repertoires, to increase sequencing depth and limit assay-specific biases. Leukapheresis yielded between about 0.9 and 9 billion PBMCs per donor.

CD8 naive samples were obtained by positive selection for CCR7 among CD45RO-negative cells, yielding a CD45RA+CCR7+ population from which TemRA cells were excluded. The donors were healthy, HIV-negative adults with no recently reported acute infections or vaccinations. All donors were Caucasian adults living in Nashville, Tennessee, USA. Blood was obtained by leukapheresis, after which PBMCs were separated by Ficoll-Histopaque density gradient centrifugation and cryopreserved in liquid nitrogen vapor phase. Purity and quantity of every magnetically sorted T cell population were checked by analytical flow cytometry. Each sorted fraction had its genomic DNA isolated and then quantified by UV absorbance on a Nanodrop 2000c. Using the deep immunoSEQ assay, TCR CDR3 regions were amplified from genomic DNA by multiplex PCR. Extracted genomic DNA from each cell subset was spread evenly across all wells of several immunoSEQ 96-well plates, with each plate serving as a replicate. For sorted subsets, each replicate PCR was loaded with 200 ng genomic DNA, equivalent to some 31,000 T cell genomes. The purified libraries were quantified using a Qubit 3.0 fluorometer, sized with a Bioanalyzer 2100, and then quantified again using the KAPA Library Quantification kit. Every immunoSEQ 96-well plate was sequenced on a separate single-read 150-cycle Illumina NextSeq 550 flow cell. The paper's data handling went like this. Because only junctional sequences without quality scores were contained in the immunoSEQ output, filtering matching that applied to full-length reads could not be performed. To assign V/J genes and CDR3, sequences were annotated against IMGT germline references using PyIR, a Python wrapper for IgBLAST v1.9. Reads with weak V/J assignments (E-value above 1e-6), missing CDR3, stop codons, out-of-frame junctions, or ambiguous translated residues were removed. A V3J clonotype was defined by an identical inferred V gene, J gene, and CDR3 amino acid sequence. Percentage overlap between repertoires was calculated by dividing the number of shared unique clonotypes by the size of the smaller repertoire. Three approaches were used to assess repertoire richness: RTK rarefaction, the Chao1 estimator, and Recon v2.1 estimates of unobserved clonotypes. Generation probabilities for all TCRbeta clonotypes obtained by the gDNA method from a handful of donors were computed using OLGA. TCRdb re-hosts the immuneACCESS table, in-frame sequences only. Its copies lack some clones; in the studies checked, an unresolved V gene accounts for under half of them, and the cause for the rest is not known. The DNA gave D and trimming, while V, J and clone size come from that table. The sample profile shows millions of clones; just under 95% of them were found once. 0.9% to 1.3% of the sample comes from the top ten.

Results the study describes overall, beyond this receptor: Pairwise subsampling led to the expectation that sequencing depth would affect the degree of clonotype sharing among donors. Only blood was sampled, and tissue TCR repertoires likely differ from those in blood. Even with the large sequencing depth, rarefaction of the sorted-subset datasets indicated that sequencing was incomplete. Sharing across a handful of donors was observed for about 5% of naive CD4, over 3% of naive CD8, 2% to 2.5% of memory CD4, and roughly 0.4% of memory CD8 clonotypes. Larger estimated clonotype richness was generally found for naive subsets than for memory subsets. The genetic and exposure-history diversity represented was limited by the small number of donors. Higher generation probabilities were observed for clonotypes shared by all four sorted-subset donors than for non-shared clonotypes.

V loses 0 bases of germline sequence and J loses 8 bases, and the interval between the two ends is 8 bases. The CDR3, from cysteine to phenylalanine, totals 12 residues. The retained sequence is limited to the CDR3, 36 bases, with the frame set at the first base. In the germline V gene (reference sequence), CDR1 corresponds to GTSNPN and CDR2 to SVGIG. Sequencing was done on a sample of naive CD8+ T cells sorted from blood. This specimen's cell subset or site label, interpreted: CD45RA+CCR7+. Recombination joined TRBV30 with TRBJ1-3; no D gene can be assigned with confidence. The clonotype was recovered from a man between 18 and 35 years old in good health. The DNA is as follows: TGTGCCTGGAGTGTACTCGGGGACACCATATATTTT. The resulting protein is CAWSVLGDTIYF.